A single T cell receptor (beta chain) is shown here with its context. Its target is unknown. This entry is derived from a study of T cell responses to AZD1222 COVID-19 vaccine. Sequencing was performed with immunoSEQ multiplex PCR; in TCRdb, only in-frame clones are kept and a portion is missing. The sample consists of about 110,000 clones, 94% of them appearing once. General study points: Breadth and depth of Spike-specific TCRs rose after two AZD1222 doses. White British ancestry dominated among donors, who included more females, and clonal diversity was possibly underestimated. Without day 14 samples, only post-peak T cell repertoires were studied.

The V gene end was trimmed by 7 bases and the J gene end by 0 bases; junction bases not matched to a gene: 5. The CDR3 spans 13 residues. Looked up from germline, CDR1 is SQVTM and CDR2 is ANQGSEA. The chain is built from TRBV29-1 and TRBJ1-1, with 7 bases that match TRBD1. The TCR originated in an adult who received the AZD1222 COVID-19 vaccine. The sequences come from peripheral blood, collected 28 days after the second AZD1222 dose. This chain's CDR3 is CSGRDRLNTEAFF. The CDR3 nucleotides read TGCAGCGGCAGGGACAGACTGAACACTGAAGCTTTCTTT.